The 3 T cell receptor beta chains below were found in one sample sequenced in a study of Ad26.COV2.S vaccination and SARS-CoV-2 variants. Produced via immunoSEQ multiplex PCR; TCRdb's table is partial and in-frame only. The sample consists of 300,000 to 350,000 clones, about 86% of them appearing once. Treatment defined: around 19 received Ad26.COV2.S at low or high dose, single or two shots; about five received placebo; per-sample allocation not given. Specimen acquisition occurred on day 63 following the initial vaccine or placebo injection. The specimen was peripheral blood, collected in a trial of Ad26.COV2.S vaccine versus placebo. Receptors originate from a person aged 18-65 years who received the Ad26.COV2.S COVID-19 vaccine or a placebo.

The chain has TRBV4-1 and TRBJ1-2, with 7 positions matching TRBD1. V lost 4 bases, J lost 5 bases, and 10 bases stayed unmatched. The CDR3 runs 15 residues. CDR1 and CDR2 (germline): MGHRA, YSYEKL. DNA of the CDR3: TGCGCCAGCAGCCGAATAAGGGACAGTTTATATGGCTACACCTTC. Its protein is CASSRIRDSLYGYTF.

The chain uses TRBV5-1 and TRBJ2-1, with 8 bases fitting TRBD1. The V and J ends lost 5 bases and 7 bases, in that order; junction bases with no gene match: 17. Per the germline V gene, CDR1 is SGHRS and CDR2 is YFSETQ. This CDR3 is 17 amino acids long. The CDR3 reads CASRKQWAGGLRNEQFF. The CDR3 DNA reads as TGCGCCAGCAGGAAGCAATGGGCAGGGGGCTTGAGAAATGAGCAGTTCTTC.

This chain joins TRBV5-4 and TRBJ2-3; D is undetermined. The CDR3 has 15 residues. Trimming cost V 2 bases and J 3 bases, with 13 bases left between them. Germline V lookup: CDR1 SGHNT, CDR2 YYREEE (reference sequence). CDR3: CASSFSNLGTDTQYF. The CDR3 nucleotides read TGTGCCAGCAGCTTTTCAAACCTGGGGACAGATACGCAGTATTTT. Together with reference TRBV5-4 and TRBJ2-3, the CDR3 gives the full variable domain: ETGVTQSPTHLIKTRGQQVTLRCSSQSGHNTVSWYQQALGQGPQFIFQYYREEENGRGNFPPRFSGLQFPNYSSELNVNALELDDSALYLCASSFSNLGTDTQYFGPGTRLTVL.